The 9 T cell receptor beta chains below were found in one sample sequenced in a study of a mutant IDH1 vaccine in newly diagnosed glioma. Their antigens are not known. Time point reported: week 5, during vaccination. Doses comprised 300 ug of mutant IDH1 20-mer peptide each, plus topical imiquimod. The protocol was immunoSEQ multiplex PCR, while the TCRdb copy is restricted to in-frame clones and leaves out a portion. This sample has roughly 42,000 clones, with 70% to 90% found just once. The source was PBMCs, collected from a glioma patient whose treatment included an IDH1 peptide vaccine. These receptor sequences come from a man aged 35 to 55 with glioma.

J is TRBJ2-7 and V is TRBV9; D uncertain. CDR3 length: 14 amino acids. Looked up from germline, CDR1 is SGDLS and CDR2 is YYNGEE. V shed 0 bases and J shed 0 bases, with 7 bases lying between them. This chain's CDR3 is CASSVGTYSYEQYF. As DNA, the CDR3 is TGTGCCAGCAGCGTAGGGACCTACTCCTACGAGCAGTACTTC.

This chain's CDR3 is CASKFYGTGYEQYF. DNA of the CDR3: TGTGCCAGCAAGTTTTATGGGACAGGGTACGAGCAGTACTTC. The chain carries TRBV2 and TRBJ2-7; 9 bases are shared with TRBD1. V lost 7 bases and J lost 4; bases outside the gene matches: 8. The CDR3 is made up of 14 amino acids. In germline, CDR1 is SNHLY, CDR2 FYNNEI.

CDR3 nucleotide sequence: TGCAGCGCCGCCTCGTCGGGCGGCTACACCTTC. This sequence encodes CSAASSGGYTF. The rearrangement joins TRBV29-1 to TRBJ1-2, with D uncertain. Trimming left V 7 bases short and J 8 bases short, with 14 bases between. CDR1 and CDR2 (germline): SQVTM, ANQGSEA. The CDR3 covers 11 residues.

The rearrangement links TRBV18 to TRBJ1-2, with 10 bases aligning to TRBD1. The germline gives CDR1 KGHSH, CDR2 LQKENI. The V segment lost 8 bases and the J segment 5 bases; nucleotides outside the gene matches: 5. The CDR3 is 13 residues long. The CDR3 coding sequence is TGTGCCAGCGGAAGGACAGGGGGGTATGGCTACACCTTC. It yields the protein CASGRTGGYGYTF.

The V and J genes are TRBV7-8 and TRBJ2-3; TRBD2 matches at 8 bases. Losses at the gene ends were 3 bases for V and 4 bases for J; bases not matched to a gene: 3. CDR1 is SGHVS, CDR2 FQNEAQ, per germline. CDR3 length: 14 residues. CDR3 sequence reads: CASSFGLAADTQYF. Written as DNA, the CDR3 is TGTGCCAGCAGCTTCGGACTAGCAGCAGATACGCAGTATTTT.

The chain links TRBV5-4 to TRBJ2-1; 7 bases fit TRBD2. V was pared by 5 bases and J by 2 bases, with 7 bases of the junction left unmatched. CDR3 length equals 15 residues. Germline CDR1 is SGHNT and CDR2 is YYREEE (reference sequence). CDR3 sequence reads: CASRPAGAAYNEQFF. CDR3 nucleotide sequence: TGTGCCAGCAGACCTGCGGGAGCCGCCTACAATGAGCAGTTCTTC.

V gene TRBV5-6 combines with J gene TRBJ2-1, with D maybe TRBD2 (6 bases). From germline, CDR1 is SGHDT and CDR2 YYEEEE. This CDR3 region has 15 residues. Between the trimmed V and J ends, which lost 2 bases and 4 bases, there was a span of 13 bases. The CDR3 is CASSFRNSGYNEQFF. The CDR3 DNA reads TGTGCCAGCAGCTTTCGGAATAGCGGATACAATGAGCAGTTCTTC.

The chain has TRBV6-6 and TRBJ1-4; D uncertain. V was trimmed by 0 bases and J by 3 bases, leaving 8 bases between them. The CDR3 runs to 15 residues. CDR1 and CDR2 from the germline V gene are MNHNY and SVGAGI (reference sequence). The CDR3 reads CASSYSLSANEKLFF. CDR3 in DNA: TGTGCCAGCAGTTACTCGTTGTCGGCTAATGAAAAACTGTTTTTT.

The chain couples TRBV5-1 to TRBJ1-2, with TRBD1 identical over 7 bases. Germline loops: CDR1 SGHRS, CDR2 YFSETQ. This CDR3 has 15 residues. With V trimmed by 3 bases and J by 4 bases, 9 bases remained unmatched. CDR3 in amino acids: CASSSGTVRSYGYTF. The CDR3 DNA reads TGCGCCAGCAGCTCGGGGACAGTTCGGTCCTATGGCTACACCTTC. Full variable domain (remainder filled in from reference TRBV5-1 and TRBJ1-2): KAGVTQTPRYLIKTRGQQVTLSCSPISGHRSVSWYQQTPGQGLQFLFEYFSETQRNKGNFPGRFSGRQFSNSRSEMNVSTLELGDSALYLCASSSGTVRSYGYTFGSGTRLTVV.